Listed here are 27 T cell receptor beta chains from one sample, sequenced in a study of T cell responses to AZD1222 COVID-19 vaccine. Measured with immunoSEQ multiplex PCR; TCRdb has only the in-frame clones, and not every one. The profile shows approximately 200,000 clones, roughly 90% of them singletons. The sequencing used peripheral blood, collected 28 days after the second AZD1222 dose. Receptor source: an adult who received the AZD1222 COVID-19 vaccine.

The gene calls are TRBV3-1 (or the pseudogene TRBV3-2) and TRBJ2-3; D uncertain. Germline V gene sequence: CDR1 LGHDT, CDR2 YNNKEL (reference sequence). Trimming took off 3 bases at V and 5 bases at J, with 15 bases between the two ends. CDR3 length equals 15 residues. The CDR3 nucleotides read TGTGCCAGCAGCCACCGAGATCTGACCCGAGATACGCAGTATTTT. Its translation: CASSHRDLTRDTQYF.

The DNA for the CDR3 is TGTGCCTGGAGTGCCGACGGGCTAAAGTTCGGGGAGCTGTTTTTT. It translates to CAWSADGLKFGELFF. This chain links TRBV30 with TRBJ2-2; D is undetermined. The V end was cut by 1 base, the J end by 7 bases, with 16 bases between. Germline V gene lookup returns CDR1 GTSNPN and CDR2 SVGIG (reference sequence). The CDR3 consists of 15 residues.

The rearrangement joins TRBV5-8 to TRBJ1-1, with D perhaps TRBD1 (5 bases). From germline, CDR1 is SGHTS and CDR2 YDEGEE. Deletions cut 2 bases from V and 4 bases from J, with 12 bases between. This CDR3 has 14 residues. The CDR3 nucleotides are TGTGCCAGCAGCTTTGGCGAGCAGGGCACTGAAGCTTTCTTT. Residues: CASSFGEQGTEAFF.

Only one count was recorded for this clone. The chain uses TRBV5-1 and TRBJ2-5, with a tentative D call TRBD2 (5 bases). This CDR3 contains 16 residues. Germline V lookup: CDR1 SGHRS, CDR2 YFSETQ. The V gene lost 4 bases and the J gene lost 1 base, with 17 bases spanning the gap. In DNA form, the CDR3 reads TGCGCCAGCAGCCCCCCCAGTGGAGGCCCCCAAGAGACCCAGTACTTC. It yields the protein CASSPPSGGPQETQYF.

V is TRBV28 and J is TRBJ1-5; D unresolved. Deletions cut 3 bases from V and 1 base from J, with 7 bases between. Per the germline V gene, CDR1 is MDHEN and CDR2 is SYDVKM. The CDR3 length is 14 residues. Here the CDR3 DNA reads TGTGCCAGCAGTTTTGGAGGCAGCAATCAGCCCCAGCATTTT. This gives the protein CASSFGGSNQPQHF.

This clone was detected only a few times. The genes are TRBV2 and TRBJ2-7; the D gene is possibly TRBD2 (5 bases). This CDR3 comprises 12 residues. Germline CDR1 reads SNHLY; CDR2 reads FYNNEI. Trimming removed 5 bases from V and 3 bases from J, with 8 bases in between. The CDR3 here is CASSRERYEQYF. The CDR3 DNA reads TGTGCCAGCAGTAGGGAGCGCTACGAGCAGTACTTC.

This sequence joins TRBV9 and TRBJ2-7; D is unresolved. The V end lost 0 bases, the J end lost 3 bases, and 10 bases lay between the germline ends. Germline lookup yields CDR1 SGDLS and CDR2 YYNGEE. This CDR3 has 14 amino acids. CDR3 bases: TGTGCCAGCAGCGTAGTGAGCGTACTCTACGAGCAGTACTTC. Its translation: CASSVVSVLYEQYF.

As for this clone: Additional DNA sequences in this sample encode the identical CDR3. The CDR3 DNA follows: TGTGCCAGCAGTTTATCGCTGAACACTGAAGCTTTCTTT. It yields the protein CASSLSLNTEAFF. This chain joins TRBV27 and TRBJ1-1; D is ambiguous. The CDR3 loop spans 13 amino acids. CDR1 MNHEY and CDR2 SMNVEV come from the germline V gene (reference sequence). Trimming left V 0 bases short and J 0 bases short, with 2 bases between.

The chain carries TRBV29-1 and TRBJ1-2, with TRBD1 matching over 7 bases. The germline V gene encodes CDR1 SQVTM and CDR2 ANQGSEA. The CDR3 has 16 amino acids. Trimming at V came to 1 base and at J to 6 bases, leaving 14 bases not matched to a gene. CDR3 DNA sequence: TGCAGCGTTGAAGGGGACAGCGCCTTCCGCATCCATGGCTACACCTTC. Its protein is CSVEGDSAFRIHGYTF.

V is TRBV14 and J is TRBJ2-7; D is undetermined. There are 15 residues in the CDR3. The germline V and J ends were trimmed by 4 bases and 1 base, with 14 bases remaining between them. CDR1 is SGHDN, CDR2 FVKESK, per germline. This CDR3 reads CASSPIKSPSYEQYF. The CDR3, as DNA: TGTGCCAGCAGCCCTATAAAGTCACCTTCCTACGAGCAGTACTTC.

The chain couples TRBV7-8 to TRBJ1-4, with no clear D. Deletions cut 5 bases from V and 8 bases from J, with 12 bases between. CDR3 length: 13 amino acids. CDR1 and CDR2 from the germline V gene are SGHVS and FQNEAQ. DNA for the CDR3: TGTGCCAGCAGCCCGGACCTTACCGAAAAACTGTTTTTT. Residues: CASSPDLTEKLFF.

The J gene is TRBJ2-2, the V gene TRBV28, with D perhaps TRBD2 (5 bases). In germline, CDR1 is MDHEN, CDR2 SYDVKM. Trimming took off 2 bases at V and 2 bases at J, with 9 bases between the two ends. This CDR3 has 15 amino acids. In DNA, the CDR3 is TGTGCCAGCAGTTTAACGGGAACTAACACCGGGGAGCTGTTTTTT. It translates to CASSLTGTNTGELFF.

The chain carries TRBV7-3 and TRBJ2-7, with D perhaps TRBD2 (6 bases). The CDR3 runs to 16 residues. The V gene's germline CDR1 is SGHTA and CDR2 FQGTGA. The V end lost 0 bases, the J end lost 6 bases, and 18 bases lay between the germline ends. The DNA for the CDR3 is TGTGCCAGCAGCTTAACGGGGGGTGACCCTCGGATCGAGCAGTACTTC. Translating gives CASSLTGGDPRIEQYF.

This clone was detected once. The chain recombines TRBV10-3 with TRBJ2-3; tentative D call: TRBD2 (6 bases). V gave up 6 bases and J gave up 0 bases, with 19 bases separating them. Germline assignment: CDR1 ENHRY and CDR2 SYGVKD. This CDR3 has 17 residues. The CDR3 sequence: CAISSFGLSPSTDTQYF. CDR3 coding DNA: TGTGCCATCAGCTCCTTCGGACTATCACCTAGCACAGATACGCAGTATTTT.

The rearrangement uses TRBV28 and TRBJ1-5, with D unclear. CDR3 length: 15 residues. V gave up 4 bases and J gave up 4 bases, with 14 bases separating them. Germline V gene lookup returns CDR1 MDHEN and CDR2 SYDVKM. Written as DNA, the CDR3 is TGTGCCAGCAGTTCCACGGGAGCCGTAAATCAGCCCCAGCATTTT. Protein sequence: CASSSTGAVNQPQHF.

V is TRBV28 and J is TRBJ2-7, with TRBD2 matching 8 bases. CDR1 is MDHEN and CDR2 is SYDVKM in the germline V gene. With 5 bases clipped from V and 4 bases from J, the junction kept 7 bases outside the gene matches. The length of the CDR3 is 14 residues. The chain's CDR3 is CASSPGLDGYEQYF. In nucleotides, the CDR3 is TGTGCCAGCAGTCCGGGACTAGACGGATACGAGCAGTACTTC.

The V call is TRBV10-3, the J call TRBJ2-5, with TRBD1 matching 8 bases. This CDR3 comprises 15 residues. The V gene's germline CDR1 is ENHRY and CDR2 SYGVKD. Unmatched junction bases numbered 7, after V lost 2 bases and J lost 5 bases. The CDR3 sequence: CAISEGAGGIETQYF. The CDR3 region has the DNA TGTGCCATCAGTGAGGGGGCAGGGGGCATCGAGACCCAGTACTTC.

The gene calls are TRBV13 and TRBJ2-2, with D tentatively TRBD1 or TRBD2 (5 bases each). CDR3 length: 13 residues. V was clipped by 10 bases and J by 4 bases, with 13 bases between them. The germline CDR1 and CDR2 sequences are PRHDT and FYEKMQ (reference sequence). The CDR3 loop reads CATTARGTGELFF. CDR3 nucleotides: TGTGCCACGACGGCGAGGGGCACCGGGGAGCTGTTTTTT.

The CDR3 DNA follows: TGTGGGGGAAGGGACAGATTCTTCCTCGAGCAGTACTTC. Its translation is CGGRDRFFLEQYF. This chain uses TRBV25-1 with TRBJ2-7, with 7 positions matching TRBD1. The CDR3 is made up of 13 amino acids. Germline V CDR1 and CDR2: MGHDK, SYGVNS.

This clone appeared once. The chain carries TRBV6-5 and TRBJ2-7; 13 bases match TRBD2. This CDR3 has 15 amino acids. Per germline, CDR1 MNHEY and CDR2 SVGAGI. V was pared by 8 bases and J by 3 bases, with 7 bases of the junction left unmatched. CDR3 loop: CASSGGTSGNYEQYF. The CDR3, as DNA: TGTGCCAGCTCAGGGGGGACTAGCGGGAACTACGAGCAGTACTTC.

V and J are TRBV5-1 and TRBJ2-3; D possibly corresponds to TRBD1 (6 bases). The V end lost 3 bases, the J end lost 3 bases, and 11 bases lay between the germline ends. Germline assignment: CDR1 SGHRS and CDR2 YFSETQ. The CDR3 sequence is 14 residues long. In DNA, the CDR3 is TGCGCCAGCAGCTACAGGGTTCGGACAGATACGCAGTATTTT. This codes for CASSYRVRTDTQYF.

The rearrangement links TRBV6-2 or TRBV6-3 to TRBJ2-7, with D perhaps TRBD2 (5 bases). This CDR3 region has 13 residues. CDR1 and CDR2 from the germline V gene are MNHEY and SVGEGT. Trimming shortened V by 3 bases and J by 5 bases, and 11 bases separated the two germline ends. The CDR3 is CASSYWRVDEQYF. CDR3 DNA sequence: TGTGCCAGCAGTTATTGGCGGGTAGACGAGCAGTACTTC.

The CDR3, as DNA: TGCGCCAGCACCCAGGGACAGGGCGGGACCCAGTACTTC. This gives the protein CASTQGQGGTQYF. The rearrangement links TRBV5-1 to TRBJ2-5; 9 nucleotides match TRBD1. The CDR3 totals 13 residues. In germline, CDR1 is SGHRS, CDR2 YFSETQ. With 6 bases clipped from V and 7 bases from J, the junction kept 7 bases outside the gene matches.

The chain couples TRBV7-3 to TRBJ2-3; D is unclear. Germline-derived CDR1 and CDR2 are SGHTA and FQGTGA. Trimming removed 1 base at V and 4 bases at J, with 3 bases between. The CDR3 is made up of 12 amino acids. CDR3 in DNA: TGTGCCAGCAGCTTAAGAGCAGATACGCAGTATTTT. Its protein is CASSLRADTQYF. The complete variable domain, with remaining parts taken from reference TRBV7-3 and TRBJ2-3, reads GAGVSQTPSNKVTEKGKYVELRCDPISGHTALYWYRQSLGQGPEFLIYFQGTGAADDSGLPNDRFFAVRPEGSVSTLKIQRTERGDSAVYLCASSLRADTQYFGPGTRLTVL.

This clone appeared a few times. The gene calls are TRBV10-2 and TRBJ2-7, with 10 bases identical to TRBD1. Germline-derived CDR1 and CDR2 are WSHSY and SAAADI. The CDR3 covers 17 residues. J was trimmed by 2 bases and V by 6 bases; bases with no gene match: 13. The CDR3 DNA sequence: TGCGCCAGCAGCCTTAGGACAGGGGGAGGGCCTACCTACGAGCAGTACTTC. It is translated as CASSLRTGGGPTYEQYF.

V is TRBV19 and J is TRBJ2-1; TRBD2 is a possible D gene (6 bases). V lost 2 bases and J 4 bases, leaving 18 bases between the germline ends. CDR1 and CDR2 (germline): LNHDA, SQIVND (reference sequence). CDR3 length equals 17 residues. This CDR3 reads CASSILGGEYTYNEQFF. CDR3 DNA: TGTGCCAGTAGTATATTGGGCGGGGAATACACTTACAATGAGCAGTTCTTC. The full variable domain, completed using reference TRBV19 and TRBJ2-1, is DGGITQSPKYLFRKEGQNVTLSCEQNLNHDAMYWYRQDPGQGLRLIYYSQIVNDFQKGDIAEGYSVSREKKESFPLTVTSAQKNPTAFYLCASSILGGEYTYNEQFFGPGTRLTVL.

CDR3 sequence (DNA): TGTGCCAGCCGCGAGTCCAGGGTCGACACCTTC. It is translated as CASRESRVDTF. This chain joins TRBV6-5 and TRBJ1-2, with a possible D match to TRBD1 (5 bases). Germline V lookup: CDR1 MNHEY, CDR2 SVGAGI. The CDR3 runs to 11 residues. V was shortened by 8 bases and J by 12 bases, with 16 bases between the two germline ends.